Listed below are T cell receptor beta chains from one sample, sequenced in a study of T cells in Graves' hyperthyroidism and ophthalmopathy. TCRdb independently ran MiXCR on the multiplex PCR reads; one entry per CDR3 protein. The sample comprises about 350,000 distinct CDR3 sequences, less than 20% of which are singletons, and about 14% rests with the top ten. The sample comprised blood. These receptors all stem from a middle-aged woman with Graves' ophthalmopathy. Both conserved end residues are part of each CDR3. The order of the fields is CDR3 length, clone size, J gene, V gene, D gene, CDR3 DNA, CDR3 protein. A D gene is named only where the DNA matches it firmly. Clone size is given for some rows only: seen once, a few or many times, or a class if the clone is expanded.

13,many,TRBJ1-1,TRBV29-1,-,TGCAGCGTTATATGGGGCGAGAACACTGAAGCTTTCTTT,CSVIWGENTEAFF
12,many,TRBJ2-7,TRBV6-2/TRBV6-3,-,TGTGCCAGCAGACAGGTCTCCTACGAGCAGTACTTC,CASRQVSYEQYF
14,many,TRBJ2-7,TRBV9,TRBD1,TGTGCCAGCAGCGGGACAGGGCGATCTTACGAGCAGTACTTC,CASSGTGRSYEQYF
13,many,TRBJ1-1,TRBV28,-,TGTGCCAGCAGAAAAGCAGGGGTTACTGAAGCTTTCTTT,CASRKAGVTEAFF
13,-,TRBJ2-7,TRBV29-1,TRBD1,TGCAGCGTCTACGGGACAGAGGGCCGAGAGCAGTACTTC,CSVYGTEGREQYF
16,many,TRBJ2-2,TRBV28,TRBD2,TGTGCCAGCAGTTTAGGCGGGGGAGCGGCAACCGGGGAGCTGTTTTTT,CASSLGGGAATGELFF
16,many,TRBJ1-2,TRBV27,-,TGTGCCAGCAGTCCAACCCCCCGGGGCAGTAACTATGGCTACACCTTC,CASSPTPRGSNYGYTF
19,many,TRBJ2-4,TRBV11-2,TRBD1,TGTGCCAGCAGCTTAGAGTTCACGGGACAGAGCCTAGCCAAAAACATTCAGTACTTC,CASSLEFTGQSLAKNIQYF
13,many,TRBJ2-7,TRBV12-3/TRBV12-4,-,TGTGCCAGCAGGGGGACGGGTCCTAGCGAGCAGTACTTC,CASRGTGPSEQYF
15,many,TRBJ1-2,TRBV6-2/TRBV6-3,-,TGTGCCAGCAGGGAACAGGGCACTCCTCGCTATGGCTACACCTTC,CASREQGTPRYGYTF